A selection of T cell receptor beta chains follows, all from one sample in a study of T cells in Graves' hyperthyroidism and ophthalmopathy. TCRdb reanalysed the multiplex PCR reads using MiXCR and keeps one entry per CDR3 protein. The sample includes about 160,000 distinct CDR3 sequences, over 7.5% of them seen just once. Input material: blood. These receptors all stem from a young woman with Graves' hyperthyroidism that later progressed to Graves' ophthalmopathy. Each CDR3 is given with its conserved first and last residue.

j_call v_call cdr3_aa
TRBJ2-7 TRBV5-1 CASRRTGTYEQYF
TRBJ2-1 TRBV10-3 CAISGSSGHEQFF
TRBJ2-5 TRBV2 CASSTTGTQYF
TRBJ1-3 TRBV30 CAWSPFLDSSGNTIYF
TRBJ2-5 TRBV7-9 CASSPPFVAGLQETQYF
TRBJ2-3 TRBV2 CASSVTQNGIYTDTQYF
TRBJ1-3 TRBV7-9 CASSFGRDGNTIYF
TRBJ2-6 TRBV11-2 CASSSYRVRSGANVLTF
TRBJ1-2 TRBV9 CASSSRTVGGYTF
TRBJ2-5 TRBV12-3/TRBV12-4 CASRRTGLGLAGTLEETQYF
TRBJ2-7 TRBV5-1 CASSETGTSKYEQYF
TRBJ2-1 TRBV6-1 CASIPQASNEQFF
TRBJ2-2 TRBV28 CASSFGQGEAGELFF
TRBJ1-5 TRBV15 CATSRDRGRGNQPQHF
TRBJ2-1 TRBV7-3 CASSSLTSGRHGFLNEQFF
TRBJ1-1 TRBV6-5 CASSYSILLKGLRDTEAFF
TRBJ2-1 TRBV20-1 CSARDKWGNEQFF
TRBJ1-5 TRBV24-1 CATSDTRTGDRNQPQHF
TRBJ2-2 TRBV28 CASRSLGRNTGELFF
TRBJ1-1 TRBV28 CASSKTGGGGAFF
TRBJ1-5 TRBV24-1 CATSVKAGTSNQPQHF
TRBJ1-5 TRBV19 CASSMSQIGNQPQHF
TRBJ2-2 TRBV10-3 CAISTTGTGELFF
TRBJ2-1 TRBV20-1 CSVAGGPNEQFF
TRBJ1-2 TRBV4-1 CASSQRTGNGYTF
TRBJ1-4 TRBV27 CASSSPLQGRVEKLFF
TRBJ1-1 TRBV30 CAWRNRDRASEAFF
TRBJ1-5 TRBV27 CASSFRAGENQPQHF
TRBJ2-1 TRBV15 CATSNQDNEQFF
TRBJ2-3 TRBV12-3/TRBV12-4 CASSLEGTSTDTQYF
TRBJ2-2 TRBV27 CASSLTGFHTGELFF
TRBJ1-1 TRBV28 CASSQTQVTYTEAFF
TRBJ2-1 TRBV5-6 CASSVLLAGNEQFF
TRBJ2-7 TRBV6-1 CASRNDGTSVYEQYF
TRBJ1-4 TRBV28 CASSSRDIPTNEKLFF
TRBJ2-5 TRBV4-1 CASSQDPQETQYF
TRBJ1-1 TRBV19 CASSFGRDGYQAFF
TRBJ1-3 TRBV29-1 CSVVPPGKGNTIYF
TRBJ2-5 TRBV5-6 CASTSTYEKTQYF
TRBJ2-3 TRBV19 CASSTRGLSSPDTQYF
TRBJ2-3 TRBV5-1 CASSQGLAAPDTQYF
TRBJ2-5 TRBV7-8 CASSLLAGGPGVVETQYF
TRBJ1-3 TRBV27 CASSSGTGAGNTIYF
TRBJ2-1 TRBV3-1 CASSQVYSSYNEQFF
TRBJ1-5 TRBV19 CASSIDGQPQHF
TRBJ2-1 TRBV15 CATSRKGTPAEQFF
TRBJ1-2 TRBV3-1 CASSPRTGADGYTF
TRBJ2-3 TRBV24-1 CATSDPRIATQYF
TRBJ2-7 TRBV19 CASSIVGTSGRVASYEQYF
TRBJ2-4 TRBV7-7 CASSYTGVAKNIQYF
TRBJ2-7 TRBV20-1 CSVQPPGAYEQYF
TRBJ2-1 TRBV7-2 CASSLGLAGGRSSYNEQFF
TRBJ1-6 TRBV28 CASKSYDSYNSPLHF
TRBJ2-5 TRBV5-4 CASSLFSTQETQYF
TRBJ2-6 TRBV28 CASSPTSINSGANVLTF
TRBJ1-5 TRBV24-1 CATSDPGTGKSNQPQHF
TRBJ1-5 TRBV7-8 CASSLVPGSNQPQHF
TRBJ2-3 TRBV14 CASSQGKGFSSADTQYF